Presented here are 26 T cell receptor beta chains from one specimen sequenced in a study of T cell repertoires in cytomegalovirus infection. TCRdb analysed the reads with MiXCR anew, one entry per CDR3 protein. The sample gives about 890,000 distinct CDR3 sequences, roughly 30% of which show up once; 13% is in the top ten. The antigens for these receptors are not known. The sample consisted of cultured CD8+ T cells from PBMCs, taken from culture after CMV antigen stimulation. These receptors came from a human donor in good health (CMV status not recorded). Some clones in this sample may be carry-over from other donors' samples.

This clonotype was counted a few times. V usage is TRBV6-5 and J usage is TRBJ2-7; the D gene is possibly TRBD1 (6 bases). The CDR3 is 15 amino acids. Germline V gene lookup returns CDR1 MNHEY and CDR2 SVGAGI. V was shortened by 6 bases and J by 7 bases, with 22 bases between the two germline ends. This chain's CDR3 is CASRIDRSPVWEQYV. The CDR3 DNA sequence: TGTGCCAGCAGAATCGACAGGTCACCGGTTTGGGAGCAGTACGTC.

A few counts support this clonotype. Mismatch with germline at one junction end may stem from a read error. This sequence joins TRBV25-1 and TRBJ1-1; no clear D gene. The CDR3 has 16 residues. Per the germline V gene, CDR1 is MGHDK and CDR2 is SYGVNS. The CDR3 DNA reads TGTGCCAGCAGTGAACCAGGTCCATCCTCGAACAGTGAAGCTTTCTTT. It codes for CASSEPGPSSNSEAFF.

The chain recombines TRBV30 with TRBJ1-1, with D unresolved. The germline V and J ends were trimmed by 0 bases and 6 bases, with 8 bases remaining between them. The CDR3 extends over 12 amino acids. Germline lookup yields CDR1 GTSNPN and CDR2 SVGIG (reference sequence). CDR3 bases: TGTGCCTGGAGTGTCCCTAGGCCTGAAGCTTTCTTT. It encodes CAWSVPRPEAFF.

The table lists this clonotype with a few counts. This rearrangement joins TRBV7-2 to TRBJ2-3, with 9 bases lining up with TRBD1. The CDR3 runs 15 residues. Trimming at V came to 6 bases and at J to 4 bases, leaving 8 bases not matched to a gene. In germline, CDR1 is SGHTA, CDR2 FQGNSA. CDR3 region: CASRRDREGADTQYF. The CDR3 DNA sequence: TGTGCCAGCAGGAGGGACAGGGAGGGGGCAGATACGCAGTATTTT.

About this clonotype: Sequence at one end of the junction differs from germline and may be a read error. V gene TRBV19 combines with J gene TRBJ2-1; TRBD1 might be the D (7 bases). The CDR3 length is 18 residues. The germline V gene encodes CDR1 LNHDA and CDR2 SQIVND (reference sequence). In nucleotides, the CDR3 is TGTGCCATTAGTATCATCGGAGGGGGCCTGAGCTCCTACAATGAGCAGTTCTTC. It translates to CAISIIGGGLSSYNEQFF.

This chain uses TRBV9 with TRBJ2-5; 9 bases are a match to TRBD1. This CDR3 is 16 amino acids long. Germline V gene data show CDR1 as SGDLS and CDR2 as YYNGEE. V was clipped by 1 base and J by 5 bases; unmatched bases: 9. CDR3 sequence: CASSVSGQGSGETQYF. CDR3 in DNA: TGTGCCAGCAGCGTATCTGGACAGGGGAGTGGTGAGACCCAGTACTTC.

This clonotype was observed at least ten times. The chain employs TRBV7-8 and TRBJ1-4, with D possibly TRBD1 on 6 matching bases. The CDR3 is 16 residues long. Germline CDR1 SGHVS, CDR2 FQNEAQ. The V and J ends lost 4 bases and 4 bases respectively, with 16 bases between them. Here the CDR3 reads CASSYHTGSGNEKLFF. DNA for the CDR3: TGTGCCAGCAGCTACCACACAGGGTCGGGTAATGAAAAACTGTTTTTT.

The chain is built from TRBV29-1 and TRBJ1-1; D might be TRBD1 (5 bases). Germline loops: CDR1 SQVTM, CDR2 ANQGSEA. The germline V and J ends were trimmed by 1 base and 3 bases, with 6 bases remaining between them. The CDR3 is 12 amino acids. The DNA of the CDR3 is TGCAGCGTTGAAGGGGGGGACACTGAAGCTTTCTTT. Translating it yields CSVEGGDTEAFF.

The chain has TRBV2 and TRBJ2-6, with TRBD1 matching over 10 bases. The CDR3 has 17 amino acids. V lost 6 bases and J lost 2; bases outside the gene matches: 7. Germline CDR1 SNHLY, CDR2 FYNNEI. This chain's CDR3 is CASRGGQGSPGANVLTF. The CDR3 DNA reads TGTGCCAGCAGAGGGGGACAGGGGAGTCCTGGGGCCAACGTCCTGACTTTC.

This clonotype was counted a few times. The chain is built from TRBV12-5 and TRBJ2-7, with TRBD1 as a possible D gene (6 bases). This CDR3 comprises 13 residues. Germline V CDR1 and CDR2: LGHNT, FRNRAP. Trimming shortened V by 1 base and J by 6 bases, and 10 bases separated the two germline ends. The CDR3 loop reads CASGLDRVGEQYF. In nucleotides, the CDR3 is TGTGCTAGTGGTTTGGACAGGGTTGGCGAGCAGTACTTC.

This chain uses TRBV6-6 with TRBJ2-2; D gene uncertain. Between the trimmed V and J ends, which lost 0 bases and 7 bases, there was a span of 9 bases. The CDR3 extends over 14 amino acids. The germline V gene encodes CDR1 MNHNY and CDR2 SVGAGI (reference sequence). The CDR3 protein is CASSYSPPSGELFF. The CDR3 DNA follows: TGTGCCAGCAGTTACTCGCCACCAAGCGGGGAGCTGTTTTTT.

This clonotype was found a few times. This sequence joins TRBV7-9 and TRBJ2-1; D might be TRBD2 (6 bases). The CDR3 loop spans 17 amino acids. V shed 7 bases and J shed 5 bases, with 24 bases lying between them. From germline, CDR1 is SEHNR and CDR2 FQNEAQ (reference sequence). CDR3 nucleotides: TGTGCCAGCACCTCACCACCCTCCTGGCGGGGTGACAATGAGCAGTTCTTC. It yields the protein CASTSPPSWRGDNEQFF. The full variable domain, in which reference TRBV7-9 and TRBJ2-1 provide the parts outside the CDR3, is DTGVSQNPRHKITKRGQNVTFRCDPISEHNRLYWYRQTLGQGPEFLTYFQNEAQLEKSRLLSDRFSAERPKGSFSTLEIQRTEQGDSAMYLCASTSPPSWRGDNEQFFGPGTRLTVL.

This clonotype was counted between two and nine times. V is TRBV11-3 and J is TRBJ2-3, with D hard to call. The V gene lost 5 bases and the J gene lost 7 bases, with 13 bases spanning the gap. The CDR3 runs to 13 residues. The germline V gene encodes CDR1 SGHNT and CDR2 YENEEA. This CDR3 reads CASSPPSTNTQYF. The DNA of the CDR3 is TGTGCCAGCAGCCCACCCTCCACTAATACGCAGTATTTT. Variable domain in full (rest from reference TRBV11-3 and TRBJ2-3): EAGVVQSPRYKIIEKKQPVAFWCNPISGHNTLYWYLQNLGQGPELLIRYENEEAVDDSQLPKDRFSAERLKGVDSTLKIQPAELGDSAVYLCASSPPSTNTQYFGPGTRLTVL.

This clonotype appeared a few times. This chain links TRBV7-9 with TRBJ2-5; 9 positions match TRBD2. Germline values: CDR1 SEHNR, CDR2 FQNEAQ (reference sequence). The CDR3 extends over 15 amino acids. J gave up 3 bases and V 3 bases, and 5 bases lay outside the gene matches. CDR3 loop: CASSLPGLAKETQYF. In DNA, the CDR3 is TGTGCCAGCAGCTTGCCGGGACTAGCTAAAGAGACCCAGTACTTC.

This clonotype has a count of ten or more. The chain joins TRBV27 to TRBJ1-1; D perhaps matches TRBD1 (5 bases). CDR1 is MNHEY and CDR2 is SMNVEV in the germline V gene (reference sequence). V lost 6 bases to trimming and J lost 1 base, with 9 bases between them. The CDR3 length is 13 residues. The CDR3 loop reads CASSFGTNTEAFF. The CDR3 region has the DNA TGTGCCAGCAGCTTCGGGACGAACACTGAAGCTTTCTTT.

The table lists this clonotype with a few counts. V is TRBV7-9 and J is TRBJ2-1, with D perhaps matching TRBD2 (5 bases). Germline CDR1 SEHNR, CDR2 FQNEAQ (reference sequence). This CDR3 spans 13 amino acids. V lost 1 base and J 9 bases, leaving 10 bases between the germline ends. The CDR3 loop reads CASSLGAAGEQFF. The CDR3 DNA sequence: TGTGCCAGCAGCTTAGGGGCGGCGGGTGAGCAGTTCTTC.

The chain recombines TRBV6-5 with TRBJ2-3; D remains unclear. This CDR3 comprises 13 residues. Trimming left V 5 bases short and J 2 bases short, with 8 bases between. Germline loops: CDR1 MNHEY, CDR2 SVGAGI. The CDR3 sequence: CASSPDTTDTQYF. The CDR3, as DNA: TGTGCCAGCAGTCCCGACACCACAGATACGCAGTATTTT.

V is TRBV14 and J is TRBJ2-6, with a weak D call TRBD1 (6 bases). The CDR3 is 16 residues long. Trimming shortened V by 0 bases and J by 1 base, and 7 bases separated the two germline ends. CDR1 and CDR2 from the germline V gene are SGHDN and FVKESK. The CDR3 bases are TGTGCCAGCAGCCAAGAAACAGGGTCTGGGGCCAACGTCCTGACTTTC. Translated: CASSQETGSGANVLTF.

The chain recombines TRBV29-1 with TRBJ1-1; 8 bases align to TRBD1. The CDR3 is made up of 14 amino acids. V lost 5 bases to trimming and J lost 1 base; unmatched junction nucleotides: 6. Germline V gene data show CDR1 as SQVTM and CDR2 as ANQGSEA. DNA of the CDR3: TGCAGCGTTCCACCCGGACAGGGGAACACTGAAGCTTTCTTT. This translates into CSVPPGQGNTEAFF.

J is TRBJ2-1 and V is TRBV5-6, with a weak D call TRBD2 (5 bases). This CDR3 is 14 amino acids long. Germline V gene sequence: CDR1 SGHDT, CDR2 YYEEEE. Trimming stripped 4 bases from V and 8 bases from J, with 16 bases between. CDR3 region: CASSTLLGGDEQFF. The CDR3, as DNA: TGTGCCAGCAGCACCTTACTAGGAGGAGATGAGCAGTTCTTC.

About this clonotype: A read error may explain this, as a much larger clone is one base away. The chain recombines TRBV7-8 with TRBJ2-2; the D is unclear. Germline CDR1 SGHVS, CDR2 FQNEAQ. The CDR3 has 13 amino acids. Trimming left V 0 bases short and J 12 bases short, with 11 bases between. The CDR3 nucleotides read TGTGCCAGCAGCTTAGCGTTGGGTGGGAAGCTGTTTTTT. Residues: CASSLALGGKLFF.

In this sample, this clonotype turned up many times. The CDR3 reads CASSYDPSGRAYNEQFF. DNA of the CDR3: TGTGCCAGCAGTTACGATCCTTCAGGACGGGCTTACAATGAGCAGTTCTTC. J is TRBJ2-1 and V is TRBV6-2 or TRBV6-3; unclear D gene. This CDR3 spans 17 amino acids. V was trimmed by 2 bases and J by 4 bases, leaving 18 bases between them. The germline V gene has CDR1 MNHEY and CDR2 SVGEGT.

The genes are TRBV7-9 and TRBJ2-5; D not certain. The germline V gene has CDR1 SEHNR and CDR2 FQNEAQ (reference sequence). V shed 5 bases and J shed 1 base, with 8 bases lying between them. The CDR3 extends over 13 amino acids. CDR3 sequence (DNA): TGTGCCAGCAGCCCTACCACCCAAGAGACCCAGTACTTC. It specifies CASSPTTQETQYF.

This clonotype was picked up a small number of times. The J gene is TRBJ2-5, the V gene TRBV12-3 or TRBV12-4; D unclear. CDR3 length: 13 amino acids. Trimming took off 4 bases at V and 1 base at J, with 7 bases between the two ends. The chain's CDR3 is CASSWVSQETQYF. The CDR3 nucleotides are TGTGCCAGCAGTTGGGTGTCCCAAGAGACCCAGTACTTC.

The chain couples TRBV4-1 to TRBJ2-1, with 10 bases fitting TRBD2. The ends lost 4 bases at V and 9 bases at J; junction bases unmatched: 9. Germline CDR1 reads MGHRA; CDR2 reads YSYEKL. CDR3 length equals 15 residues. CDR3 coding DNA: TGCGCCAGCAGCCTAGCGGGGGGCCTGGGAGGTGAGCAGTTCTTC. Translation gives CASSLAGGLGGEQFF.

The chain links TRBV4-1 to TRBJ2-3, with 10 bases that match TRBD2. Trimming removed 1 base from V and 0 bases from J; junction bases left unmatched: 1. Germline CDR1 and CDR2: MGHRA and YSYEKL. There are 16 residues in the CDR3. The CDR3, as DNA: TGCGCCAGCAGCCAAGTAGCGGGGGGCAGCACAGATACGCAGTATTTT. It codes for CASSQVAGGSTDTQYF.